The clone carrying this T cell receptor (beta chain) was detected only a few times. TCRdb processed the RT-PCR reads anew with MiXCR; each CDR3 protein has one entry. The sample has 150,000 to 200,000 distinct CDR3 sequences, approximately 12% seen once; the top ten hold around 32%. The sample is drawn from a study of response to subunit inactivated influenza vaccine. CDR1 and CDR2 (germline): SEHNR, FQNEAQ (reference sequence). V dropped 5 bases and J dropped 8 bases, with 10 bases sitting between them. The CDR3 consists of 11 residues. A further study also used this sample, focusing on T cells expressing NK-cell markers. As that report states: Synthesis of TCR beta cDNA relied on 5'RACE template switching carrying UMIs.

The chain uses TRBV7-9 and TRBJ2-7; a weak D match, TRBD1 (5 bases). Here the sequenced sample was CD8+ T cells sorted from PBMCs, taken roughly 13 days after vaccination. The origin of this receptor is a man over 45 who received an inactivated influenza vaccine. The CDR3 sequence: CASSADIKQYF. The CDR3 DNA reads as TGTGCCAGCAGCGCGGACATAAAGCAGTACTTC.